Below are 24 T cell receptor beta chains sequenced from a single sample in a study of HIV-infected patients and healthy controls. Around 0.5 ug RNA was reverse transcribed with alpha and beta constant-region primers. Alpha and beta chain libraries were made separately by chain-specific third strand synthesis with multiplexing indices. TCRdb fed the 5' RACE reads into MiXCR, producing one record per CDR3 protein. Of around 7,800 distinct CDR3 sequences listed, over 5% are singletons. All unsorted peripheral T cells were captured because whole blood was used without fractionation. The sample in question was blood, obtained before antiretroviral therapy. Receptors originate from an adult with HIV infection.

This clonotype was counted at least ten times. The CDR3 region has the DNA TGTGCCAGCAGTCTGACAGGGGGCGGGCAGCCCCAGCATTTT. Translated: CASSLTGGGQPQHF. This chain joins TRBV6-6 and TRBJ1-5, with 10 positions matching TRBD1. The CDR3 has 14 amino acids. V trimming: 5 bases; J trimming: 7 bases; junction bases outside the gene matches: 5. Germline CDR1 MNHNY, CDR2 SVGAGI (reference sequence).

In this sample, this clonotype turned up many times. J is TRBJ1-1 and V is TRBV7-3; D is possibly TRBD1 (6 bases). V lost 6 bases and J lost 0, with 14 bases in between. In germline, CDR1 is SGHTA, CDR2 FQGTGA. The CDR3 is made up of 15 amino acids. The CDR3 DNA reads TGTGCCAGCAGGTCCCAACAGGGTCTGAACACTGAAGCTTTCTTT. Protein sequence: CASRSQQGLNTEAFF.

This clonotype is medium-sized by share. The chain joins TRBV4-3 to TRBJ1-1; D perhaps matches TRBD1 (5 bases). CDR1 and CDR2 from the germline V gene are LGHNA and YSLEER. The V end lost 1 base, the J end lost 5 bases, and 11 bases lay between the germline ends. This CDR3 has 14 residues. In DNA, the CDR3 is TGCGCCAGCAGCCAAGGCTCAGGGAGAACTGAAGCTTTCTTT. Amino acid sequence: CASSQGSGRTEAFF.

In its sample, this clonotype was seen many times. This chain joins TRBV7-8 and TRBJ1-1; TRBD1 is a possible D gene (6 bases). CDR1 and CDR2 from the germline V gene are SGHVS and FQNEAQ. The length of the CDR3 is 16 residues. V dropped 3 bases and J dropped 4 bases, with 18 bases sitting between them. The CDR3 reads CASSFRDTYSGTEAFF. The CDR3 coding sequence is TGTGCCAGCAGCTTCCGGGACACGTACTCGGGCACTGAAGCTTTCTTT.

This clonotype occurred many times. The CDR3 sequence is CASSEGQGADTQYF. The CDR3 nucleotides are TGTGCCAGCAGTGAGGGACAGGGGGCAGATACGCAGTATTTT. This rearrangement joins TRBV6-1 to TRBJ2-3; TRBD1 aligns across 11 bases. Germline values: CDR1 MNHNS, CDR2 SASEGT. The CDR3 spans 14 residues. Trimming took 3 bases from V and 4 from J; bases not matched to a gene: 0.

The chain employs TRBV12-3 or TRBV12-4 and TRBJ1-6; 7 positions agree with TRBD1. The V gene end was trimmed by 6 bases and the J gene end by 6 bases; junction bases not matched to a gene: 5. This CDR3 has 14 amino acids. CDR3 DNA sequence: TGTGCCAGCAGCCGGGACAGCTTTAATTCACCCCTCCACTTT. Protein: CASSRDSFNSPLHF.

Ten or more counts support this clonotype. The chain carries TRBV6-6 and TRBJ1-2, with no clear D. The CDR3 is 18 residues long. Germline V gene data show CDR1 as MNHNY and CDR2 as SVGAGI (reference sequence). Deletions cut 2 bases from V and 2 bases from J, with 21 bases between. The CDR3 DNA sequence: TGTGCCAGCAGTTACCCTTCCGACCCATCTCACCCCAACTATGGCTACACCTTC. It is translated as CASSYPSDPSHPNYGYTF.

This clonotype was observed at least ten times. This chain joins TRBV5-4 and TRBJ2-3; 8 nucleotides match TRBD1. This CDR3 comprises 15 residues. V dropped 1 base and J dropped 4; count of bases not matched to a gene: 5. Looked up from germline, CDR1 is SGHNT and CDR2 is YYREEE (reference sequence). Written as DNA, the CDR3 is TGTGCCAGCAGCTTGTCGGCAGGGGGCGCAGATACGCAGTATTTT. This translates into CASSLSAGGADTQYF.

Judged by abundance, this clonotype is medium-sized (0.01 to 0.1%). The chain carries TRBV5-1 and TRBJ2-3; D unclear. V dropped 2 bases and J dropped 4 bases, with 17 bases sitting between them. CDR1 is SGHRS, CDR2 YFSETQ, per germline. This CDR3 is 16 amino acids long. The CDR3 nucleotides are TGCGCCAGCAGCTTAAAAGTGGCCGTTTTGTCAGATACGCAGTATTTT. This codes for CASSLKVAVLSDTQYF.

This clonotype was counted ten times or more. The CDR3 DNA sequence: TGTGCCAGTAGTTACCTGGCGGGTAACTACGAGCAGTACTTC. Translating it yields CASSYLAGNYEQYF. The V and J genes are TRBV19 and TRBJ2-7; possible D gene TRBD2, 5 bases. Looked up from germline, CDR1 is LNHDA and CDR2 is SQIVND (reference sequence). V lost 5 bases and J lost 3, with 14 bases in between. This CDR3 has 14 residues.

This clonotype has a count of ten or more. The chain has TRBV9 and TRBJ1-5; weak D call: TRBD1 (5 bases). V was clipped by 0 bases and J by 6 bases, with 10 bases between them. The CDR3 spans 14 residues. Germline CDR1 and CDR2: SGDLS and YYNGEE. In nucleotides, the CDR3 is TGTGCCAGCAGCGTAGGGGGCTTGGGTCAGCCCCAGCATTTT. Encoded protein: CASSVGGLGQPQHF.

By frequency in the sample, this clonotype is medium-sized. V gene TRBV4-1 combines with J gene TRBJ2-7; D possibly corresponds to TRBD2 (5 bases). The V gene's germline CDR1 is MGHRA and CDR2 YSYEKL. The CDR3 is 14 amino acids. Trimming stripped 0 bases from V and 4 bases from J, with 10 bases between. CDR3 sequence (DNA): TGCGCCAGCAGCCAAGATCGGGGTAGGTACGAGCAGTACTTC. Amino acid sequence: CASSQDRGRYEQYF.

By proportion, this clonotype is medium-sized (0.01 to 0.1%). This chain joins TRBV6-5 and TRBJ2-7; 7 bases line up with TRBD2. The V gene end was trimmed by 2 bases and the J gene end by 3 bases; junction bases not matched to a gene: 10. This CDR3 contains 16 residues. The germline CDR1 and CDR2 sequences are MNHEY and SVGAGI. The CDR3 DNA is TGTGCCAGCAGTTACCCTGAGACTAGCTTATACTACGAGCAGTACGTC. This gives the protein CASSYPETSLYYEQYV.

This clonotype occurred a few times. The chain employs TRBV6-1 and TRBJ2-7; the D call may be TRBD1 or TRBD2 (5 bases each). CDR1 is MNHNS, CDR2 SASEGT, per germline. The V and J ends lost 4 bases and 2 bases respectively, with 12 bases between them. The CDR3 has 14 amino acids. The DNA for the CDR3 is TGTGCCAGCAGTGCCCTGGGACCGGCCTACGAGCAGTACTTC. This sequence encodes CASSALGPAYEQYF.

This clonotype was counted many times. This rearrangement joins TRBV28 to TRBJ2-7; D unclear. The V and J ends lost 2 bases and 2 bases respectively, with 10 bases between them. The CDR3 sequence is 14 residues long. CDR1 MDHEN and CDR2 SYDVKM come from the germline V gene. The CDR3 DNA sequence: TGTGCCAGCAGTTTAGGTTCCGAGACCTACGAGCAGTACGTC. Protein sequence: CASSLGSETYEQYV.

By share, this clonotype counts as medium-sized (0.01 to 0.1%). CDR3 nucleotides: TGTGCCAGCAGTTCATTAGCGGGGCGCCAAGAGACCCAGTACTTC. Its translation: CASSSLAGRQETQYF. The chain carries TRBV6-5 and TRBJ2-5; TRBD2 aligns across 8 bases. Germline V lookup: CDR1 MNHEY, CDR2 SVGAGI. Germline trimming cut 4 bases from V and 1 base from J; bases unmatched to any gene: 5. The CDR3 contains 15 residues.

This clonotype qualifies as medium-sized. The chain links TRBV4-2 to TRBJ2-3; a possible D gene is TRBD2 (5 bases). The CDR3 has 15 residues. Germline CDR1 LGHNA, CDR2 YNFKEQ. The V gene lost 0 bases and the J gene lost 2 bases, with 9 bases spanning the gap. The CDR3 here is CASSQDRRITDTQYF. CDR3 in DNA: TGTGCCAGCAGCCAAGATCGGAGGATCACAGATACGCAGTATTTT.

This clonotype was counted between two and nine times. The chain links TRBV7-9 to TRBJ2-3; 10 bases agree with TRBD2. This CDR3 is built from 17 residues. From germline, CDR1 is SEHNR and CDR2 FQNEAQ (reference sequence). The junction had 13 bases not matched to a gene; V was cut back by 5 bases and J by 5 bases. The CDR3 here is CASSNSGGLSNQDTQYF. The CDR3 nucleotides are TGTGCCAGCAGCAATAGCGGGGGGCTGTCAAATCAAGATACGCAGTATTTT.

This clonotype was observed many times. V gene TRBV3-1 combines with J gene TRBJ2-7; 9 bases align to TRBD2. The CDR3 totals 15 residues. Per germline, CDR1 LGHDT and CDR2 YNNKEL (reference sequence). Germline trimming cut 3 bases from V and 2 bases from J; bases unmatched to any gene: 5. CDR3 region: CASSQAAGGPYEQYV. CDR3 nucleotide sequence: TGTGCCAGCAGCCAGGCAGCGGGGGGCCCCTACGAGCAGTACGTC.

This clonotype is medium-sized. The J gene is TRBJ2-1, the V gene TRBV12-3 or TRBV12-4; 8 nucleotides agree with TRBD2. This CDR3 spans 16 amino acids. Trimming at V came to 1 base and at J to 7 bases, leaving 9 bases not matched to a gene. The CDR3: CASSLGGGGPFNEQFF. Written as DNA, the CDR3 is TGTGCCAGCAGTTTAGGGGGCGGGGGGCCCTTTAATGAGCAGTTCTTC.

This clonotype was detected ten times or more. The chain uses TRBV6-5 and TRBJ1-1; 10 bases align to TRBD1. V shed 4 bases and J 1 base; nucleotides not matched to a gene: 6. In germline, CDR1 is MNHEY, CDR2 SVGAGI. This CDR3 spans 16 amino acids. The CDR3 bases are TGTGCCAGCAGTTCCCCCCGGGACAGGGGGAACACTGAAGCTTTCTTT. Translating gives CASSSPRDRGNTEAFF.

The chain has TRBV20-1 and TRBJ2-3; the match to TRBD1 covers 9 bases. The CDR3 loop spans 16 amino acids. CDR1 and CDR2 (germline): DFQATT, SNEGSKA (reference sequence). The junction had 11 bases not matched to a gene; V was cut back by 0 bases and J by 7 bases. CDR3 loop: CSARDPAGQGPNTQYF. CDR3 nucleotide sequence: TGCAGTGCTAGAGACCCCGCGGGACAGGGCCCAAATACGCAGTATTTT.

Many counts were recorded for this clonotype. This chain joins TRBV13 and TRBJ2-5; 9 nucleotides match TRBD1. V dropped 5 bases and J dropped 4; count of bases not matched to a gene: 14. This CDR3 has 17 amino acids. CDR1 PRHDT and CDR2 FYEKMQ come from the germline V gene (reference sequence). For the CDR3, the DNA is TGTGCCAGCAGCCGACCCCGGGACAGGGCAATGGGAGAGACCCAGTACTTC. Translated: CASSRPRDRAMGETQYF.

This clonotype was recorded at least ten times. This sequence joins TRBV12-3 or TRBV12-4 and TRBJ1-5; tentatively, D is TRBD1 (6 bases). This CDR3 contains 14 residues. V was cut by 7 bases and J by 6 bases, with 16 bases left in between. DNA for the CDR3: TGTGCCAGCACCGACAGGACGGTCGGTCAGCCCCAGCATTTT. Protein: CASTDRTVGQPQHF.